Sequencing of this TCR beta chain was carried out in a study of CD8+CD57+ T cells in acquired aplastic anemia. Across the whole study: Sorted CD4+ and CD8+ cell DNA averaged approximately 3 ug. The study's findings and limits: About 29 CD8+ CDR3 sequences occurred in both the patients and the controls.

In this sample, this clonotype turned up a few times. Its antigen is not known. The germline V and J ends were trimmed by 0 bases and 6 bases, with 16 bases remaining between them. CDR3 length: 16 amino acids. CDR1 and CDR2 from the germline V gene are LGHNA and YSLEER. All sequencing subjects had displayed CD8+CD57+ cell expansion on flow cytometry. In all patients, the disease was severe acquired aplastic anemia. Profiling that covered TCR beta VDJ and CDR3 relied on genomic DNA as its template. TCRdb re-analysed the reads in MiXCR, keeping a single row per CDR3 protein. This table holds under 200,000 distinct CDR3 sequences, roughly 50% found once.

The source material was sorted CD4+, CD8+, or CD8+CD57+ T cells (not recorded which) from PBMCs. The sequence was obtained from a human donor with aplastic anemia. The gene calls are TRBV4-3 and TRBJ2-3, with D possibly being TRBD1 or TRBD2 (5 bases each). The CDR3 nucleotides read TGCGCCAGCAGCCAAGATTTTAGTCGGGGCGTCGATACGCAGTATTTT. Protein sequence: CASSQDFSRGVDTQYF.